This T cell receptor beta chain is from a study of cytomegalovirus exposure and HLA in healthy donors. Study context: A prior analysis found 100 million to 140 million unique TCR beta sequences from 170 million or so T cells.

Use of 60 Vbeta and 13 Jbeta primers characterized the PCR. The repertoire was sequenced with immunoSEQ multiplex PCR; TCRdb's copy has only in-frame clones and lacks some. This sample's table has tens of thousands of clones. The V and J ends lost 7 bases and 7 bases respectively, with 11 bases between them. This CDR3 has 13 residues. Germline CDR1 MNHNS, CDR2 SASEGT. This chain uses TRBV6-1 with TRBJ1-6; no clear D. This receptor was taken from a woman aged 40 to 49 in good health and CMV-seronegative. Sequencing used PBMCs. In DNA, the CDR3 is TGTGCCAGCACCCCACAGCAAAATTCACCCCTCCACTTT. Translated, it gives CASTPQQNSPLHF.